Following are 10 T cell receptor beta chains from one sample sequenced in a study of cytomegalovirus exposure and HLA in healthy donors. PCR primers comprised 60 Vbeta and 13 Jbeta primers. Profiled with immunoSEQ multiplex PCR; TCRdb holds only in-frame clones, not every one. The table has 150,000 or so clones, about 80% seen once; the top ten hold under 4.5%. Material for sequencing was PBMCs. The receptors come from a woman aged 35 to 49 in good health and CMV-seronegative.

This sequence joins TRBV4-1 and TRBJ1-2; D gene uncertain. V was pared by 3 bases and J by 4 bases, with 15 bases between. In germline, CDR1 is MGHRA, CDR2 YSYEKL. CDR3 length equals 15 residues. In DNA form, the CDR3 reads TGCGCCAGCAGCCAGCCTGCGAGCCGGGGCTATGGCTACACCTTC. The encoded protein is CASSQPASRGYGYTF.

This sequence joins TRBV7-9 and TRBJ1-1; TRBD1 matches at 8 bases. The CDR3 is made up of 14 amino acids. CDR1 is SEHNR, CDR2 FQNEAQ, per germline (reference sequence). The V and J ends lost 4 bases and 5 bases, in that order; junction bases with no gene match: 6. DNA of the CDR3: TGTGCCAGCAGCTCCCGTCGACAGGGGACTGAAGCTTTCTTT. It codes for CASSSRRQGTEAFF. Based on the CDR3 plus reference TRBV7-9 and TRBJ1-1, the full variable domain is DTGVSQNPRHKITKRGQNVTFRCDPISEHNRLYWYRQTLGQGPEFLTYFQNEAQLEKSRLLSDRFSAERPKGSFSTLEIQRTEQGDSAMYLCASSSRRQGTEAFFGQGTRLTVV.

This chain uses TRBV2 with TRBJ2-6, with D tentatively TRBD1 (6 bases). Deletions cut 6 bases from V and 0 bases from J, with 12 bases between. Germline-derived CDR1 and CDR2 are SNHLY and FYNNEI. There are 16 residues in the CDR3. Written as DNA, the CDR3 is TGTGCCAGCAGATACGGACAGACCTCTGGGGCCAACGTCCTGACTTTC. It encodes CASRYGQTSGANVLTF. The entire variable domain, with the rest obtained from reference TRBV2 and TRBJ2-6, is as follows: EPEVTQTPSHQVTQMGQEVILRCVPISNHLYFYWYRQILGQKVEFLVSFYNNEISEKSEIFDDQFSVERPDGSNFTLKIRSTKLEDSAMYFCASRYGQTSGANVLTFGAGSRLTVL.

The V gene is TRBV29-1, the J gene TRBJ1-1; the D gene is possibly TRBD1 (5 bases). Germline-derived CDR1 and CDR2 are SQVTM and ANQGSEA. V lost 6 bases to trimming and J lost 0 bases, with 14 bases between them. The CDR3 runs to 14 residues. In DNA form, the CDR3 reads TGCAGCGTCAACCGGGGAGGGGTGAACACTGAAGCTTTCTTT. Its protein is CSVNRGGVNTEAFF.

The chain joins TRBV2 to TRBJ1-2; 7 nucleotides line up with TRBD1. Germline V gene sequence: CDR1 SNHLY, CDR2 FYNNEI. J lost 10 bases, V lost 0 bases, and 11 bases had no gene match. The CDR3 contains 15 residues. The CDR3 DNA is TGTGCCAGCAGTGAAGCTTCGACAGGGTTCCCCCTCTACACCTTC. It encodes CASSEASTGFPLYTF.

The V and J genes are TRBV9 and TRBJ1-6; D not resolved. The V gene's germline CDR1 is SGDLS and CDR2 YYNGEE. Trimming stripped 0 bases from V and 6 bases from J, with 4 bases between. The CDR3 contains 13 residues. In DNA form, the CDR3 reads TGTGCCAGCAGCGTAGTCAGTAATTCACCCCTCCACTTT. This codes for CASSVVSNSPLHF.

In its sample, this clone was seen once. CDR3 DNA: TGTGCCAGCAGCCACCGGGACAGGGAAATCTATGGCTACACCTTC. It codes for CASSHRDREIYGYTF. The rearrangement links TRBV6-5 to TRBJ1-2; 9 bases line up with TRBD1. The CDR3 sequence is 15 residues long. Germline trimming cut 6 bases from V and 4 bases from J; bases unmatched to any gene: 9. The germline gives CDR1 MNHEY, CDR2 SVGAGI.

With respect to this clone: One junction end disagrees with the germline gene, perhaps due to a read error. The V gene is TRBV7-7, the J gene TRBJ2-5; possible D gene TRBD1, 6 bases. The germline CDR1 and CDR2 sequences are SSHAT and FNYEAQ (reference sequence). The CDR3 is 14 residues long. The CDR3 bases are TGTGCTAGCAGCTTTATGGACAGTCGGGAGACCCAGTACTTC. This codes for CASSFMDSRETQYF.

The rearrangement joins TRBV10-3 to TRBJ1-1; D is possibly TRBD1 (6 bases). Germline CDR1 and CDR2: ENHRY and SYGVKD. The CDR3 has 14 residues. The ends were cut back, 7 bases at V and 4 bases at J, with 16 bases in the middle. CDR3 DNA sequence: TGTGCCATCACCGAGGGGCAGGGGAGCACTGAAGCTTTCTTT. This encodes CAITEGQGSTEAFF.

CDR3 sequence: CASSLSGKLFF. The CDR3 DNA sequence: TGTGCCAGCAGCCTCTCAGGAAAACTGTTTTTT. The genes are TRBV13 and TRBJ1-4, with no clear D. The CDR3 has 11 residues. V lost 5 bases and J lost 10, with 8 bases in between. Germline CDR1 reads PRHDT; CDR2 reads FYEKMQ (reference sequence).